A selection of T cell receptor beta chains follows, all from one sample in a study of blood T cell repertoires in COVID-19. Sequencing used immunoSEQ multiplex PCR; TCRdb keeps in-frame clones, though not all of them. The sample carries roughly 250,000 clones, 88% recorded once. The sequencing input was peripheral blood. The receptor set was obtained from a man aged 60 to 75 who had recovered from COVID-19. CDR3s leave out the opening cysteine and the closing phenylalanine or tryptophan.

j_call: TRBJ1-4
cdr3_length: 12
v_call: TRBV5-4
cdr3_aa: ASSSGGRREKLF

j_call: TRBJ2-6
cdr3_length: 16
v_call: TRBV9
cdr3_aa: ASSVYFRTTSGANVLT

j_call: TRBJ2-7
cdr3_length: 12
v_call: TRBV29-1
cdr3_aa: SVTTGGGTYEQY

j_call: TRBJ2-7
cdr3_length: 12
v_call: TRBV7-2
cdr3_aa: ASSSNRGPYEQY

j_call: TRBJ1-3
cdr3_length: 15
v_call: TRBV9
cdr3_aa: ASSVTGTGYSGNTIY

j_call: TRBJ1-4
cdr3_length: 13
v_call: TRBV2
cdr3_aa: ARRRSGALNEKLF

j_call: TRBJ1-1
cdr3_length: 12
v_call: TRBV7-3
cdr3_aa: ASSLTAGVSEAF

j_call: TRBJ1-6
cdr3_length: 14
v_call: TRBV4-2
cdr3_aa: ASSQAGGADNSPLH

j_call: TRBJ2-3
cdr3_length: 13
v_call: TRBV6-2/TRBV6-3
cdr3_aa: ASSKTGLSTDTQY

j_call: TRBJ2-1
cdr3_length: 11
v_call: TRBV30
cdr3_aa: ARSGGPINEQF

j_call: TRBJ2-7
cdr3_length: 9
v_call: TRBV18
cdr3_aa: ASSIDRAKY

j_call: TRBJ1-1
cdr3_length: 12
v_call: TRBV15
cdr3_aa: ATSGRTGNTEAF

j_call: TRBJ2-3
cdr3_length: 13
v_call: TRBV20-1
cdr3_aa: SASSRRGVTDTQY

j_call: TRBJ1-4
cdr3_length: 16
v_call: TRBV9
cdr3_aa: ASSLNPGGADTNEKLF

j_call: TRBJ2-1
cdr3_length: 14
v_call: TRBV7-3
cdr3_aa: ASSLSSGGAYNEQF

j_call: TRBJ2-7
cdr3_length: 15
v_call: TRBV9
cdr3_aa: ASSPRGLAGALYEQY

j_call: TRBJ1-2
cdr3_length: 11
v_call: TRBV6-5
cdr3_aa: ASSWDRVGGYT

j_call: TRBJ1-2
cdr3_length: 12
v_call: TRBV6-5
cdr3_aa: ASPGGGGVSFYT

j_call: TRBJ2-3
cdr3_length: 12
v_call: TRBV19
cdr3_aa: ASSILMGADTQY

j_call: TRBJ2-5
cdr3_length: 10
v_call: TRBV5-4
cdr3_aa: ASSSPKETQY

j_call: TRBJ2-4
cdr3_length: 15
v_call: TRBV7-2
cdr3_aa: ATQGTSGGLAKNIQY

j_call: TRBJ2-5
cdr3_length: 14
v_call: TRBV7-2
cdr3_aa: ASSLWSGGAGETQY

j_call: TRBJ1-2
cdr3_length: 13
v_call: TRBV6-2/TRBV6-3
cdr3_aa: ASSSAGQGDYGYT

j_call: TRBJ2-7
cdr3_length: 12
v_call: TRBV6-5
cdr3_aa: ASSYSTSGHEQY

j_call: TRBJ2-7
cdr3_length: 11
v_call: TRBV25-1
cdr3_aa: ASRTETVHEQY

j_call: TRBJ2-2
cdr3_length: 13
v_call: TRBV2
cdr3_aa: ASRDNSVNTGELF

j_call: TRBJ2-2
cdr3_length: 16
v_call: TRBV4-2
cdr3_aa: ASSQDPFSAGDTGELF

j_call: TRBJ1-4
cdr3_length: 14
v_call: TRBV15
cdr3_aa: ATSRDRGRLDEKLF

j_call: TRBJ2-5
cdr3_length: 11
v_call: TRBV29-1
cdr3_aa: SVASANQETQY

j_call: TRBJ2-7
cdr3_length: 11
v_call: TRBV6-5
cdr3_aa: ASSLIQGYEQY

j_call: TRBJ1-6
cdr3_length: 13
v_call: TRBV21-1
cdr3_aa: ASSTRDRVHSPLH

j_call: TRBJ1-5
cdr3_length: 14
v_call: TRBV19
cdr3_aa: ASSIRDNNSNQPQH

j_call: TRBJ1-2
cdr3_length: 12
v_call: TRBV6-6
cdr3_aa: ASSYSKGAGGYT

j_call: TRBJ1-3
cdr3_length: 13
v_call: TRBV5-6
cdr3_aa: ASSGTGIGQNTIY

j_call: TRBJ2-7
cdr3_length: 13
v_call: TRBV5-1
cdr3_aa: ASSSPGTGSYEQY

j_call: TRBJ1-5
cdr3_length: 12
v_call: TRBV12-5
cdr3_aa: ASGAGQRNQPQH

j_call: TRBJ2-5
cdr3_length: 13
v_call: TRBV3-1/TRBV3-2
cdr3_aa: ASSSGLADVMTQY

j_call: TRBJ1-1
cdr3_length: 13
v_call: TRBV11-1
cdr3_aa: ASRTGEGMNTEAF

j_call: TRBJ1-2
cdr3_length: 12
v_call: TRBV11-2
cdr3_aa: ASSGDIGFYGYT

j_call: TRBJ2-7
cdr3_length: 10
v_call: TRBV11-2
cdr3_aa: ASSLSGYEQY

j_call: TRBJ1-2
cdr3_length: 13
v_call: TRBV3-1/TRBV3-2
cdr3_aa: ASSQDGAGWKGYT

j_call: TRBJ2-3
cdr3_length: 14
v_call: TRBV6-1
cdr3_aa: ASSVAAGGPTDTQY

j_call: TRBJ2-5
cdr3_length: 14
v_call: TRBV7-3
cdr3_aa: ASSSGLAGTQETQY

j_call: TRBJ1-2
cdr3_length: 13
v_call: TRBV7-9
cdr3_aa: AIPRDSGSGDGYT

j_call: TRBJ1-1
cdr3_length: 10
v_call: TRBV5-6
cdr3_aa: ASSIRATEAF

j_call: TRBJ2-2
cdr3_length: 13
v_call: TRBV11-3
cdr3_aa: ASSSTGGYTGELF

j_call: TRBJ2-2
cdr3_length: 9
v_call: TRBV7-9
cdr3_aa: ASSHEGELF

j_call: TRBJ1-1
cdr3_length: 13
v_call: TRBV7-2
cdr3_aa: ASSFGFSWVTEAF

j_call: TRBJ1-6
cdr3_length: 18
v_call: TRBV23-1
cdr3_aa: ASSQFLEFPGSEGNSPLH

j_call: TRBJ2-2
cdr3_length: 13
v_call: TRBV19
cdr3_aa: ASSGRDRESGELF

j_call: TRBJ1-2
cdr3_length: 10
v_call: TRBV9
cdr3_aa: ASGGQGFGYT

j_call: TRBJ1-2
cdr3_length: 11
v_call: TRBV11-2
cdr3_aa: ASSRGQGYGYT